This passage covers 4 T cell receptor beta chains from one sample sequenced in a study of a mutant IDH1 vaccine in newly diagnosed glioma. Sequencing was performed with immunoSEQ multiplex PCR; in TCRdb, only in-frame clones are kept and a portion is missing. The repertoire holds 95,000 to 100,000 clones, with about 90% as singletons. As to time point: baseline, week 1 (first vaccination visit). Described treatment: pre-vaccination baseline after standard-of-care therapy. The sample here was PBMCs, taken from a glioma patient treated with radiotherapy, temozolomide or both. These receptors were collected from a woman in her forties or fifties with glioma.

This chain links TRBV30 with TRBJ2-7; 8 bases are shared with TRBD2. This CDR3 has 14 amino acids. Germline V lookup: CDR1 GTSNPN, CDR2 SVGIG (reference sequence). V gave up 2 bases and J gave up 6 bases; unmatched junction bases: 9. CDR3 nucleotides: TGTGCCTGGAGTATGGACGGGAGGGCCATCGAGCAGTACTTC. It codes for CAWSMDGRAIEQYF.

The chain links TRBV20-1 to TRBJ2-7; TRBD2 is a possible D gene (5 bases). Trimming shortened V by 6 bases and J by 7 bases, and 13 bases separated the two germline ends. Per germline, CDR1 DFQATT and CDR2 SNEGSKA (reference sequence). There are 11 residues in the CDR3. The CDR3 nucleotides read TGCAGTGCGAAACTAGTACGTGAGCAGTACTTC. Protein product: CSAKLVREQYF.

The J gene is TRBJ2-7, the V gene TRBV7-9; D not resolved. CDR3 size: 14 residues. V was cut by 3 bases and J by 4 bases, with 13 bases left in between. CDR1 is SEHNR and CDR2 is FQNEAQ in the germline V gene (reference sequence). Written as DNA, the CDR3 is TGTGCCAGCAGCTTGACTCCCACGGGTTACGAGCAGTACTTC. It codes for CASSLTPTGYEQYF.

V is TRBV5-1 and J is TRBJ2-7; 8 nucleotides align to TRBD2. The CDR3 is made up of 14 amino acids. Germline CDR1 reads SGHRS; CDR2 reads YFSETQ. With V trimmed by 4 bases and J by 0 bases, 3 bases remained unmatched. CDR3 DNA sequence: TGCGCCAGCAGCGGAACTAGCGGCTCCTACGAGCAGTACTTC. Amino acids: CASSGTSGSYEQYF.